The TCR beta chain under discussion was sequenced for a study of blood T cell repertoires in COVID-19. Across the whole study: Donors in the United States, Italy and Spain gave samples during acute or convalescent COVID-19. In each case, the material was cDNA or gDNA derived from T cells, B-cell-depleted T cells, or PBMCs.

This clone appeared a few times. The CDR3 loop spans 14 amino acids. Germline-derived CDR1 and CDR2 are SGHTA and FQGNSA. With 4 bases clipped from V and 6 bases from J, the junction kept 7 bases outside the gene matches. Authors' analysis steps: Amplification of reference gene primers provided the estimated nucleated cell counts. Assay used: immunoSEQ multiplex PCR; TCRdb lists only in-frame clones, some missing. V, J and clone size are those of that table, while D and trimming were read from the DNA. The sample comprises about 57,000 clones, less than 80% of which are singletons, and around 30% rests with the top ten.

Sequences were obtained from peripheral blood. The clonotype originates from a human donor in a cohort sampled during active COVID-19. This chain links TRBV7-2 with TRBJ2-5; TRBD2 agrees at 8 bases. This CDR3 is CASSYGTSEKTQYF. Written as DNA, the CDR3 is TGTGCCAGCAGCTATGGGACTAGTGAAAAGACCCAGTACTTC.